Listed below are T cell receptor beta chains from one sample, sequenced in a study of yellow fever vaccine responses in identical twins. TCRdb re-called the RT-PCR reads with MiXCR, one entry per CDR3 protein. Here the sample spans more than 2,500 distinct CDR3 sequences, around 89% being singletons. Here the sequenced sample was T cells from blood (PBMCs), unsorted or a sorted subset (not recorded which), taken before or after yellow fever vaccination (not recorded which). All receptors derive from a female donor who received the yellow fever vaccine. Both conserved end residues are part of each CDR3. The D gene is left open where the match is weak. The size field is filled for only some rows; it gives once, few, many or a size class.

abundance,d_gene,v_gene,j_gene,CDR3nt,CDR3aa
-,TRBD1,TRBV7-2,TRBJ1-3,TGTGCCAGCAGCTTATTTGGGACAGGGGGCGGAAACACCATATATTTT,CASSLFGTGGGNTIYF
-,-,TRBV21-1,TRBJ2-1,TGTGCCAGCAGCACCCTAGCGGGGGGGCTCGGTGAGCAGTTCTTC,CASSTLAGGLGEQFF
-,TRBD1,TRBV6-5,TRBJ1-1,TGTGCCAGCAGTTACTCGACAGGGATGAACACTGAAGCTTTCTTT,CASSYSTGMNTEAFF
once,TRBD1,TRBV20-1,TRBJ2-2,TGCAGTGCAACACAGGGGGCCACCGGGGAGCTGTTTTTT,CSATQGATGELFF
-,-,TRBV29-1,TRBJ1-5,TGCAGCGTTATGGATAGCAATCAGCCCCAGCATTTT,CSVMDSNQPQHF
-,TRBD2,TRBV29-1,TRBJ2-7,TGCAGCGTTTCGAATCCCACTAGCGGGAACACCTCCTACGAGCAGTACTTC,CSVSNPTSGNTSYEQYF
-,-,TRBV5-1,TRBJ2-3,TGCGCCAGCAGCTTTCTCCCGGACAGACCAGATACGCAGTATTTT,CASSFLPDRPDTQYF
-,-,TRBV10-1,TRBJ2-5,TGCGCCAGCAGTCACCCGGGACCCTGGGAGACCCAGTACTTC,CASSHPGPWETQYF
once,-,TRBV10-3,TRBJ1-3,TGTGCCATCACCGGGGATCCGAAAACTTCTGGAAACACCATATATTTT,CAITGDPKTSGNTIYF
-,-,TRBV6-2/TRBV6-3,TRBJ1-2,TGTGCCAGCAGTTCCCTCCTCGGAGACTACACCTTC,CASSSLLGDYTF
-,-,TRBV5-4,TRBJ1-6,TGTGCCAGCAGCTTTTATCAGGGAGGCAATTCACCCCTCCACTTT,CASSFYQGGNSPLHF
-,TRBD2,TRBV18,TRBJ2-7,TGTGCAAGCTCACCATTAGCGGGATTCGTGAGAGAGCAGTACTTC,CASSPLAGFVREQYF
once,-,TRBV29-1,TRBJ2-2,TGCAGCGTTGGGGCTGCGAACACCGGGGAGCTGTTTTTT,CSVGAANTGELFF
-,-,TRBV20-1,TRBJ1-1,TGCAGTGCCCCCGGCAGGGGGAACACTGAAGCTTTCTTT,CSAPGRGNTEAFF
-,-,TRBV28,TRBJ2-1,TGTGCCAGCAACTCCCTACACCGGGACACAGAGCAGTTCTTC,CASNSLHRDTEQFF
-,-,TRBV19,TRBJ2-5,TGTGCCAGTAGTATTGGGGACCAAGAGACCCAGTACTTC,CASSIGDQETQYF
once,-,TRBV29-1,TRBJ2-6,TGCAGCGTTGAATTGGGAACCTCTGGGGCCAACGTCCTGACTTTC,CSVELGTSGANVLTF
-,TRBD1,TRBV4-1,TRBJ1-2,TGCGCCAGCAGCCAAGTAGACGGACAGGGTAACTATGGCTACACCTTC,CASSQVDGQGNYGYTF
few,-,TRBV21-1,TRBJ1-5,TGTGCCAGCAGCAAGGGACAGCGAGCCCGGCCCCAGCATTTT,CASSKGQRARPQHF
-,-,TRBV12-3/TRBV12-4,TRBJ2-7,TGTGCCAGCAGTTTAGGTCTCTCCTACGAGCAGTACTTC,CASSLGLSYEQYF
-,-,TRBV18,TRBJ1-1,TGTGCCAGCTCACCGGGACAAATGAACACTGAAGCTTTCTTT,CASSPGQMNTEAFF
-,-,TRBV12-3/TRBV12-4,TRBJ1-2,TGTGCCAGCAGTAATACAGGGTCTAACTATGGCTACACCTTC,CASSNTGSNYGYTF
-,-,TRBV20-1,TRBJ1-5,TGCAGTGCTCAAGACAGGACGGAAAATCAGCCCCAGCATTTT,CSAQDRTENQPQHF
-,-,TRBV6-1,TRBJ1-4,TGTGCCAGCAGTGAGGGGGGTAATGAAAAACTGTTTTTT,CASSEGGNEKLFF
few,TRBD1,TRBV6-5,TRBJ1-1,TGTGCCAGCAGTTACTCTCCAGGACAGGCAGTGAACACTGAAGCTTTCTTT,CASSYSPGQAVNTEAFF
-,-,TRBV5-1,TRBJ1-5,TGCGCCAGCAGCTTGGATGGACAGAACAATCAGCCCCAGCATTTT,CASSLDGQNNQPQHF
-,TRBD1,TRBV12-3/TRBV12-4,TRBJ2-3,TGTGCCAGCAGTTTCGGGACAGTGGGAGATACGCAGTATTTT,CASSFGTVGDTQYF
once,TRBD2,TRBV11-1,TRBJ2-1,TGTGCCAGCAGCTTAGTGGGACTAGCGGGAGATGAGCAGTTCTTC,CASSLVGLAGDEQFF
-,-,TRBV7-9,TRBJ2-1,TGTGCCAGCAGCCGTGAAAGACAGGTCAATGAGCAGTTCTTC,CASSRERQVNEQFF
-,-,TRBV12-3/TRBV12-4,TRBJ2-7,TGTGCCAGCAGTTTACAGGGGGGCCACGAGCAGTACTTC,CASSLQGGHEQYF
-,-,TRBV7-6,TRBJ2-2,TGTGCCAGCAGCCCCCAGAGTGTCGGGGAGCTGTTTTTT,CASSPQSVGELFF
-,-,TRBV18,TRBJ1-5,TGTGCCAGCTCACCAAGCGCATCTAGCAATCAGCCCCAGCATTTT,CASSPSASSNQPQHF
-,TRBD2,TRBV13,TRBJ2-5,TGTGCCAGCAACATCCCGGGACTAGCGGGGAGGACTAGGGAGACCCAGTACTTC,CASNIPGLAGRTRETQYF
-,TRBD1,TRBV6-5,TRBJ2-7,TGTGCCAGCAGTTTCGACAGGGGTACTTACGAGCAGTACTTC,CASSFDRGTYEQYF
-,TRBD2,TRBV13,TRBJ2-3,TGTGCCAGCGGAACTAGCGGGAGTCCCACAGATACGCAGTATTTT,CASGTSGSPTDTQYF
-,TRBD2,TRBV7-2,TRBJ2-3,TGTGCCAGCCTCTTGACTAGCGGGGCCACAGATACGCAGTATTTT,CASLLTSGATDTQYF
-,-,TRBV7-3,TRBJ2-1,TGTGCCAGCAGCTTACGGCGTAGCTCCTACAATGAGCAGTTCTTC,CASSLRRSSYNEQFF
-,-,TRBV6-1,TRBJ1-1,TGTGCCAGCAGCCGGGGTTTGGACACTGAAGCTTTCTTT,CASSRGLDTEAFF
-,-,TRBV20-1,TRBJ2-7,TGCAGTGCTAGAGTGAAGGGACTCTCCTACGAGCAGTACTTC,CSARVKGLSYEQYF
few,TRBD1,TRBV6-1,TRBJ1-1,TGTGCCAGCAGTAGCGACAGGGGAGGGGGGAACACTGAAGCTTTCTTT,CASSSDRGGGNTEAFF
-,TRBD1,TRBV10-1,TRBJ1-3,TGCGCCAGCAGTCAAGACCCCGGGACAGGGTTTTCTGGAAACACCATATATTTT,CASSQDPGTGFSGNTIYF
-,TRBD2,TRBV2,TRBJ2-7,TGTGCCAGCAGCGCCCATAGCGGGAGGGCCGACGAGCAGTACTTC,CASSAHSGRADEQYF
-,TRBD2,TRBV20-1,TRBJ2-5,TGCAGTGCTGGCGGGACTAGGCAAGAGACCCAGTACTTC,CSAGGTRQETQYF
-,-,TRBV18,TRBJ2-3,TGTGCCAGCTCACCAGAGGCAGATACGCAGTATTTT,CASSPEADTQYF
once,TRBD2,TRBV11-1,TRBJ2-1,TGTGCCAGCAGCTTACAGTCCCTGACTAGCGGGAGATTCAATGAGCAGTTCTTC,CASSLQSLTSGRFNEQFF
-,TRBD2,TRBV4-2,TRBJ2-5,TGTGCCAGCAGCCCCCGGACTAGCGGGGGAAAAGTCGGGATGGAGACCCAGTACTTC,CASSPRTSGGKVGMETQYF
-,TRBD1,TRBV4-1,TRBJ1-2,TGCGCCAGCAGCCTGGACAGGGCTCCTAACTATGGCTACACCTTC,CASSLDRAPNYGYTF
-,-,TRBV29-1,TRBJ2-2,TGCAGCGTTGAGTTTCAACCCACCGGGGAGCTGTTTTTT,CSVEFQPTGELFF
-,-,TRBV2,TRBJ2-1,TGTGCCAGCAGTGTCACATCGGGGAATGAGCAGTTCTTC,CASSVTSGNEQFF
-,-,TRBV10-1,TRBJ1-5,TGCGCCAGCAGCGGGACGGGGAACAATCAGCCCCAGCATTTT,CASSGTGNNQPQHF
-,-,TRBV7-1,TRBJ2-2,TGTGCCAGCAGCCTCAGCGGGACAGCGAACACCGGGGAGCTGTTTTTT,CASSLSGTANTGELFF
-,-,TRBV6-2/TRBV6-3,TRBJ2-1,TGTGCCAGCAGTTCCCTACGTCGGGGACCGTACAATGAGCAGTTCTTC,CASSSLRRGPYNEQFF
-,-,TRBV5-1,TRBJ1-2,TGCGCCAGCAGCTTGGGCATGACACCCGACGGCTACACCTTC,CASSLGMTPDGYTF
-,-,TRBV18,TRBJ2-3,TGTGCCAGCTCACGGGACATAGCAGATACGCAGTATTTT,CASSRDIADTQYF
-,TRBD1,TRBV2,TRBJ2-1,TGTGCCAGCAGAAAACCGGGACAGATAAACAATGAGCAGTTCTTC,CASRKPGQINNEQFF